This T cell receptor beta chain was identified in a study of early T cells in non-severe SARS-CoV-2 infection (dated by TCRdb to 2020 to 2023). Background for the entire study: Because TCR sequencing relied on bulk RNA taken from unsorted whole blood, pairing of alpha and beta chains was not possible.

CDR1 DFQATT and CDR2 SNEGSKA are derived from the germline V gene (reference sequence). V is pruned by 5 bases and J by 0 bases, leaving 6 bases of the junction without a gene match. The CDR3 holds 14 amino acids from the cysteine to the phenylalanine. Only the CDR3 region is kept as DNA, spanning 42 bases read in frame from base 1. Set within a cohort of healthcare workers in London, UK, this nested case-control study involved weekly PCR testing of nasopharyngeal swabs along with blood sampling. Between 23 and 31 March 2020, the week of the UK lockdown, healthcare workers were enrolled and then followed up weekly for as long as 16 weeks. Overall study outcomes, separate from this receptor: VDJdb matching was skewed toward anti-spike CD8 responses, so virus-specific expansions were likely underestimated and private and CD4 specificities were missed.

On this clonotype itself: What antigen it recognizes has not been identified. The sample holds no much larger clone one base away, and base qualities are not on file.

Receptors were amplified or captured by 5' RACE. Sequencing relied on a NextSeq 500. Unique molecular identifiers were attached to individual cDNA molecules in the TCR library protocol so that sequencing error and PCR bias could be corrected. Sequencing covered both TCR alpha and beta chains, and within each sample the abundances of alpha and beta sequences were tightly co-correlated. In the source study's methods: V gene, J gene and CDR3 annotation of TCR sequences was performed with Decombinator V4. Expanded TCRs were defined as changing significantly between any two time points under a Poisson model with p below 0.0001. Abundances of TCRs were expressed as counts per million after normalisation to the total number of TCRs sequenced in each sample. MAIT TCRs were defined by TRAV1-2 paired with TRAJ12, TRAJ20 or TRAJ33, and iNKT TCRs by TRAV10 paired with TRAJ18. A search of VDJdb, accessed on 1 November 2021, was run for TCRs annotated to CMV, EBV and SARS-CoV-2, with TCRs annotated for multiple antigens excluded. TCRdb trimmed the raw reads at Q25, called clones with MiXCR and kept productive beta chains. Entries are consolidated by CDR3 protein sequence, retaining the most common genes and DNA. None of the V and J calls come from the authors' own analysis; TCRdb made them. The sample profile shows more than 80,000 distinct CDR3 sequences; about an eighth of them were found once. The ten largest clones take up about 1.5% of the sample.

This receptor was obtained from an adult who was a healthcare worker with PCR-confirmed SARS-CoV-2 infection or an uninfected control (not recorded which). The specimen sequenced was whole blood. The V and J segments used are TRBV20-1 and TRBJ2-7; TRBD1 lines up with 8 middle nucleotides. The CDR3 corresponds to CSASSGTGSYEQYF. The DNA reads as follows: TGCAGTGCTTCTTCCGGGACAGGCTCCTACGAGCAGTACTTC.